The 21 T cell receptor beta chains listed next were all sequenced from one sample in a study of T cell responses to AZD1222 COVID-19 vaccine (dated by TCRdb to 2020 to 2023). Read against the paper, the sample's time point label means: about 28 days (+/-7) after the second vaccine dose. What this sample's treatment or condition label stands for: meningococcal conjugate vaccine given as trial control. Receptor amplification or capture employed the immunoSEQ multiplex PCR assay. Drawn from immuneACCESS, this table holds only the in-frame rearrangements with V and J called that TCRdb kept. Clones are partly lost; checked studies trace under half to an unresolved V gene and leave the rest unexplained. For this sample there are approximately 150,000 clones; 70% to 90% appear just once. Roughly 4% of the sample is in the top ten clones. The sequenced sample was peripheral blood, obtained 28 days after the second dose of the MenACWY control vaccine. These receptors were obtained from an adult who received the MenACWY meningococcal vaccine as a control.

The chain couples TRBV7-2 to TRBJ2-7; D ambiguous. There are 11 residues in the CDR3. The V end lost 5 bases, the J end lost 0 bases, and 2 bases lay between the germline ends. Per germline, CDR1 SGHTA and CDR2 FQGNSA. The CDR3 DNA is TGTGCCAGCAGCCCCTCCTACGAGCAGTACTTC. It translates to CASSPSYEQYF.

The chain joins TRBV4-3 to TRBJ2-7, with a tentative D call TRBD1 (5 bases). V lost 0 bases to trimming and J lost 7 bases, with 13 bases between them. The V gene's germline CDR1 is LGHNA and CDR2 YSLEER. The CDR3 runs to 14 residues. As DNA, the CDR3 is TGCGCCAGCAGCCAAGATCCAGGGAAGAAGGAGCAGTACTTC. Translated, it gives CASSQDPGKKEQYF.

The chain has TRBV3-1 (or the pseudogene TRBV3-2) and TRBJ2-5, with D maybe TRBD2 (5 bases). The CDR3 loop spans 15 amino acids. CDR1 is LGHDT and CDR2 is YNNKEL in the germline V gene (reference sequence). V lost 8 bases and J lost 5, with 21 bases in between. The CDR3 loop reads CASSRGGPGGETQYF. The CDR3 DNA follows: TGTGCCAGCTCCCGAGGAGGTCCAGGCGGCGAGACCCAGTACTTC.

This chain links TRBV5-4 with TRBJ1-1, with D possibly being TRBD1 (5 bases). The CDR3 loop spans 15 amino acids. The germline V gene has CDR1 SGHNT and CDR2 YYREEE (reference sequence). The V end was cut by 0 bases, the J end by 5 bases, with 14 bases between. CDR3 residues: CASSLVGGMGTEAFF. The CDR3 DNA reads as TGTGCCAGCAGCTTGGTCGGGGGAATGGGAACTGAAGCTTTCTTT.

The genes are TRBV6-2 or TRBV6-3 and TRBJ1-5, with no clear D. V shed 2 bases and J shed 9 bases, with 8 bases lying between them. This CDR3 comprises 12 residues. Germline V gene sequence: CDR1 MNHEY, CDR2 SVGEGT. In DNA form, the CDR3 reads TGTGCCAGCAGTTACACCCGGGGGCCCCAGCATTTT. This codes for CASSYTRGPQHF.

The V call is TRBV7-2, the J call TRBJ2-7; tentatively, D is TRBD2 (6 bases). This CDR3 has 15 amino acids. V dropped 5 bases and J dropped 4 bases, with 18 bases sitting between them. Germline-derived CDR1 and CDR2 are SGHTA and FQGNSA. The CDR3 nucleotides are TGTGCCAGCAGCCTCTCCCCAGGGAGGTTATACGAGCAGTACTTC. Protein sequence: CASSLSPGRLYEQYF.

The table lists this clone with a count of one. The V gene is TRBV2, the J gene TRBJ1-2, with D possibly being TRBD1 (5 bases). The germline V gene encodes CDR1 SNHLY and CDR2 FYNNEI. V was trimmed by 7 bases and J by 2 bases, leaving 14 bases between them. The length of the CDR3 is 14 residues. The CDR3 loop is CASTRDLGNYGYTF. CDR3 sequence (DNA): TGTGCCAGCACTCGGGACCTCGGAAACTATGGCTACACCTTC.

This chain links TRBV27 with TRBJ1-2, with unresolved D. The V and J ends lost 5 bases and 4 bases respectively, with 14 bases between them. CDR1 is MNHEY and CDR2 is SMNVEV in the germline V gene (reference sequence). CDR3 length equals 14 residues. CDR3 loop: CASSPHQVIYGYTF. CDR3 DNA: TGTGCCAGCAGTCCCCACCAGGTGATCTATGGCTACACCTTC.

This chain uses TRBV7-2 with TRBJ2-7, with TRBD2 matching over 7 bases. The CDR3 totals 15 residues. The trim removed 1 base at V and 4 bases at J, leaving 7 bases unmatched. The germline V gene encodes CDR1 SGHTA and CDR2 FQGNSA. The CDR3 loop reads CASSLGRGAGYEQYF. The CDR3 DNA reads TGTGCCAGCAGCTTAGGGCGAGGAGCGGGATACGAGCAGTACTTC. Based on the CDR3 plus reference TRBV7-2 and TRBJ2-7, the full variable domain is GAGVSQSPSNKVTEKGKDVELRCDPISGHTALYWYRQSLGQGLEFLIYFQGNSAPDKSGLPSDRFSAERTGGSVSTLTIQRTQQEDSAVYLCASSLGRGAGYEQYFGPGTRLTVT.

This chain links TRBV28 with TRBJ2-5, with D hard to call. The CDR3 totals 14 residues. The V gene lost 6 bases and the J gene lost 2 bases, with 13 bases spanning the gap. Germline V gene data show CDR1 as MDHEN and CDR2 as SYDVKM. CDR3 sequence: CASRPGSEQETQYF. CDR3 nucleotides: TGTGCCAGCAGGCCCGGGTCAGAACAAGAGACCCAGTACTTC.

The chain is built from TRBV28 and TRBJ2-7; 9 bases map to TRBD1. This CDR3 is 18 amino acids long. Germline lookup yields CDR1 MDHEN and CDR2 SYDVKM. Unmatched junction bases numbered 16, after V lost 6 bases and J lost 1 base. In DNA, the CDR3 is TGTGCCAGCAGGCCCGGGACAGGGTTTTATCGCCCTTCCTACGAGCAGTACTTC. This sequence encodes CASRPGTGFYRPSYEQYF.

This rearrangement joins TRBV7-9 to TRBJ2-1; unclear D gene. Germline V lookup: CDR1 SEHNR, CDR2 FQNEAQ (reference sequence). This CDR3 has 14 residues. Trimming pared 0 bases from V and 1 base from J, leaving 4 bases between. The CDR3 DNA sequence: TGTGCCAGCAGCTTAGCGGGGTCCTACAATGAGCAGTTCTTC. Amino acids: CASSLAGSYNEQFF.

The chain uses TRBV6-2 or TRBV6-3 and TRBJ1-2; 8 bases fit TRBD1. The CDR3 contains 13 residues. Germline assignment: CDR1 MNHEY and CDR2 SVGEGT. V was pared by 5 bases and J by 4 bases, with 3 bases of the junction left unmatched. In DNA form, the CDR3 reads TGTGCCAGCAGTCGGGACAGGCGCTATGGCTACACCTTC. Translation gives CASSRDRRYGYTF.

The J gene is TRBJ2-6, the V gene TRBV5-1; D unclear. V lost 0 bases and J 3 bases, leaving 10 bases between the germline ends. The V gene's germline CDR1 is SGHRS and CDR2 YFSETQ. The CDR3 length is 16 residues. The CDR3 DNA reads TGCGCCAGCAGCTTGGAATGGTTCGGTGGGGCCAACGTCCTGACTTTC. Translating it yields CASSLEWFGGANVLTF. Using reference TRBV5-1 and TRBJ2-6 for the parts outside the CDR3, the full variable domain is KAGVTQTPRYLIKTRGQQVTLSCSPISGHRSVSWYQQTPGQGLQFLFEYFSETQRNKGNFPGRFSGRQFSNSRSEMNVSTLELGDSALYLCASSLEWFGGANVLTFGAGSRLTVL.

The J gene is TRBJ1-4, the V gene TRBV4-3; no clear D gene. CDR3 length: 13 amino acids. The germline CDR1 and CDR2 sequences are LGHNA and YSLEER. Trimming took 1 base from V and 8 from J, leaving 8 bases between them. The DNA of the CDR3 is TGCGCCAGCAGCCAAGGTGAGGGAGAAAAACTGTTTTTT. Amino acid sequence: CASSQGEGEKLFF.

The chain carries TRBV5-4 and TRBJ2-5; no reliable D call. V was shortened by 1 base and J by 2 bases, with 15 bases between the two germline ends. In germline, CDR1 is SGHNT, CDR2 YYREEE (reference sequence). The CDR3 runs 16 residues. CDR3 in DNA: TGTGCCAGCAGCTTGCCTGGACCCCTGGGGCAAGAGACCCAGTACTTC. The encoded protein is CASSLPGPLGQETQYF. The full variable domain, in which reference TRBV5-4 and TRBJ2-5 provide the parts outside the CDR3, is ETGVTQSPTHLIKTRGQQVTLRCSSQSGHNTVSWYQQALGQGPQFIFQYYREEENGRGNFPPRFSGLQFPNYSSELNVNALELDDSALYLCASSLPGPLGQETQYFGPGTRLLVL.

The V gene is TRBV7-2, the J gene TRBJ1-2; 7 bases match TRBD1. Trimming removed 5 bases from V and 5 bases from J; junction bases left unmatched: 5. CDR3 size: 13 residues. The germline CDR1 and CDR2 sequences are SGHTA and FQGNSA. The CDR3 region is CASSPATGYGYTF. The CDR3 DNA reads TGTGCCAGCAGCCCTGCGACAGGGTATGGCTACACCTTC.

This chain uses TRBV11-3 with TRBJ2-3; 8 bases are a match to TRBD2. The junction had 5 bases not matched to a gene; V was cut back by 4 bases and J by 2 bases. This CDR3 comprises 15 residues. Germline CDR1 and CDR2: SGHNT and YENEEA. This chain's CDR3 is CASSSIAGITDTQYF. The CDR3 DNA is TGTGCCAGCAGCTCTATAGCGGGAATCACAGATACGCAGTATTTT.

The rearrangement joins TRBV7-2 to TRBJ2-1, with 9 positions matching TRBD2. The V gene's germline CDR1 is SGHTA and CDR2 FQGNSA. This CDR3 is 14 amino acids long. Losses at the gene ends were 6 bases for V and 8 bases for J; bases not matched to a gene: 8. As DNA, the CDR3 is TGTGCCAGCAGTTCCGGGACTAGCTCCCATGAGCAGTTCTTC. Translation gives CASSSGTSSHEQFF.

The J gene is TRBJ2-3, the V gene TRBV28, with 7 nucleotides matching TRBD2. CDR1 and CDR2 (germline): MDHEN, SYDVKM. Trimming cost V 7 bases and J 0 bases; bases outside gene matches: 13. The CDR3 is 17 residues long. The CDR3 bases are TGTGCCAGCAACGGTGGGACGACGGGAGGTAGCACAGATACGCAGTATTTT. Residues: CASNGGTTGGSTDTQYF. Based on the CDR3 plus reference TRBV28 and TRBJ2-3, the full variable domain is DVKVTQSSRYLVKRTGEKVFLECVQDMDHENMFWYRQDPGLGLRLIYFSYDVKMKEKGDIPEGYSVSREKKERFSLILESASTNQTSMYLCASNGGTTGGSTDTQYFGPGTRLTVL.

The DNA of the CDR3 is TGTGCCAGCAGTTTCCTAGCGGGACGGTCCTACGAGCAGTACTTC. Its translation: CASSFLAGRSYEQYF. The rearrangement uses TRBV27 and TRBJ2-7; 9 bases are shared with TRBD2. Germline V CDR1 and CDR2: MNHEY, SMNVEV (reference sequence). This CDR3 comprises 15 residues. V shed 3 bases, J shed 1 base, and the junction held 4 bases outside the gene matches.